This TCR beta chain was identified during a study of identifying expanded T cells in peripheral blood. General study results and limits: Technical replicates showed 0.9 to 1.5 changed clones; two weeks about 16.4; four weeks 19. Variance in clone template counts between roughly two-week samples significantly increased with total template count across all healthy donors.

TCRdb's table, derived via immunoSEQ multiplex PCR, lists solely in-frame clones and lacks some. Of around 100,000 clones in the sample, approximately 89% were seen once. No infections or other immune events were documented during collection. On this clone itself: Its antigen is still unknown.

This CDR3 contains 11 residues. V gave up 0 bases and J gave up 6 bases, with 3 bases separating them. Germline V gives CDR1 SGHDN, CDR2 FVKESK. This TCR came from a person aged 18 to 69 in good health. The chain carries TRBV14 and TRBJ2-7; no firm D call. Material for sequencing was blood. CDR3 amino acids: CASSQDFEQYF. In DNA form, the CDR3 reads TGTGCCAGCAGCCAAGATTTCGAGCAGTACTTC. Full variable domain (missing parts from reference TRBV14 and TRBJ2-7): EAGVTQFPSHSVIEKGQTVTLRCDPISGHDNLYWYRRVMGKEIKFLLHFVKESKQDESGMPNNRFLAERTGGTYSTLKVQPAELEDSGVYFCASSQDFEQYFGPGTRLTVT.